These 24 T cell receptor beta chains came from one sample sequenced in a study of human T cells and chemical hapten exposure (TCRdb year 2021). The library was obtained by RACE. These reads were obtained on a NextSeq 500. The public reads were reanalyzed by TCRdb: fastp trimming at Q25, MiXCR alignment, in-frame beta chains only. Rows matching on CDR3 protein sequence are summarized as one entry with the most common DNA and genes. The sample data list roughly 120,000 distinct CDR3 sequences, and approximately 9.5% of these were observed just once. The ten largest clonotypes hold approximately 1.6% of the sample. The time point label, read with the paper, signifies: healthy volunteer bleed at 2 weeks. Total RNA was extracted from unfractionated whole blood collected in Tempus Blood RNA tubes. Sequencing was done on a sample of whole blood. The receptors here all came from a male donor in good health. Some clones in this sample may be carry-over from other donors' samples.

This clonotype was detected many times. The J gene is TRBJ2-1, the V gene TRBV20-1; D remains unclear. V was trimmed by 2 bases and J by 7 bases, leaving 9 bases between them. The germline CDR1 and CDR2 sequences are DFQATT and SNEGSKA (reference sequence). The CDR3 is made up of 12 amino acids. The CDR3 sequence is CSARPGSNEQFF. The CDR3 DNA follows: TGCAGTGCTAGACCGGGCTCGAATGAGCAGTTCTTC.

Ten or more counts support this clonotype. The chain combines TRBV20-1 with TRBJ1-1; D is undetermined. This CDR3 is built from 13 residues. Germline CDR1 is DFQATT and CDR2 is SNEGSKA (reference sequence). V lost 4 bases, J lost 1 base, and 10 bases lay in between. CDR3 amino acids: CSANTGRNTEAFF. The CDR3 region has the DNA TGCAGTGCTAACACGGGTCGGAACACTGAAGCTTTCTTT.

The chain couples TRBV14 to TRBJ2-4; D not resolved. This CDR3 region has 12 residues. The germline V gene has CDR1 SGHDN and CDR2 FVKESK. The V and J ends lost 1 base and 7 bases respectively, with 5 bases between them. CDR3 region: CASSQGGNIQYF. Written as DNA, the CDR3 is TGTGCCAGCAGCCAAGGCGGCAACATTCAGTACTTC.

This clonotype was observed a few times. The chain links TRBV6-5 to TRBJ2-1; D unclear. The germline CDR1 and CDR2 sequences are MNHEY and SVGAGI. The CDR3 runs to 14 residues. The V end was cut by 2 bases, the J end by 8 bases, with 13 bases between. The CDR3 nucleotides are TGTGCCAGCAGTTACCTCTCATTGAGCGATGAGCAGTTCTTC. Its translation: CASSYLSLSDEQFF.

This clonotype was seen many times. The CDR3 spells CANVVDSNSPLHF. The CDR3 nucleotides are TGTGCCAACGTCGTGGACAGCAATTCACCCCTCCACTTT. The J gene is TRBJ1-6, the V gene TRBV2; tentatively, D is TRBD1 (6 bases). Germline loops: CDR1 SNHLY, CDR2 FYNNEI. The CDR3 sequence is 13 residues long. Trimming shortened V by 10 bases and J by 7 bases, and 14 bases separated the two germline ends.

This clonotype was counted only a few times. The CDR3 DNA reads as TGCGCCAGCAGCTTGAGCGCTAGCGGGAGGGCCGGTGAGCAGTTCTTC. Translating gives CASSLSASGRAGEQFF. The chain uses TRBV5-1 and TRBJ2-1; 12 nucleotides align to TRBD2. Germline V gives CDR1 SGHRS, CDR2 YFSETQ. With V trimmed by 1 base and J by 9 bases, 8 bases remained unmatched. This CDR3 spans 16 amino acids.

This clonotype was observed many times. The CDR3 DNA reads as TGTGCCAGCAGTCCCAACAACAGGGTTGGTGGCTACACCTTC. Its protein is CASSPNNRVGGYTF. The chain joins TRBV27 to TRBJ1-2; a possible D gene is TRBD1 (6 bases). V was cut by 5 bases and J by 7 bases, with 17 bases left in between. This CDR3 is 14 amino acids long. CDR1 and CDR2 (germline): MNHEY, SMNVEV (reference sequence).

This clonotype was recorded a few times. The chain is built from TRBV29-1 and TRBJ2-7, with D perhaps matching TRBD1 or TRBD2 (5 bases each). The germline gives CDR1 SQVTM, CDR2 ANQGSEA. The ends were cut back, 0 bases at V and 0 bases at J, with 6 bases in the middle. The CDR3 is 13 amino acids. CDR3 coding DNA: TGCAGCGTTGAAGAGGGGGACTCCTACGAGCAGTACTTC. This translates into CSVEEGDSYEQYF.

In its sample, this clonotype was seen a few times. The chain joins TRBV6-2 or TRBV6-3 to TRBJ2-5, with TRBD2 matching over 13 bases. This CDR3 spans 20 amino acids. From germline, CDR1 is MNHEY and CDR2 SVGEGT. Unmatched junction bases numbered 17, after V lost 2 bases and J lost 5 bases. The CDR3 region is CASSYDPRGLAGAPAETQYF. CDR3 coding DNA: TGTGCCAGCAGTTACGACCCCCGAGGACTAGCGGGGGCCCCGGCGGAGACCCAGTACTTC.

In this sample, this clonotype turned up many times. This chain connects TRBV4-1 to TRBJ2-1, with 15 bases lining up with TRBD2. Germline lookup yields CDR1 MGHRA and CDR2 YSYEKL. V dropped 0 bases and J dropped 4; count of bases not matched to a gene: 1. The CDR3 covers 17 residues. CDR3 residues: CASSQEGTSGGYNEQFF. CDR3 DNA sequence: TGCGCCAGCAGCCAAGAGGGGACTAGCGGGGGGTACAATGAGCAGTTCTTC.

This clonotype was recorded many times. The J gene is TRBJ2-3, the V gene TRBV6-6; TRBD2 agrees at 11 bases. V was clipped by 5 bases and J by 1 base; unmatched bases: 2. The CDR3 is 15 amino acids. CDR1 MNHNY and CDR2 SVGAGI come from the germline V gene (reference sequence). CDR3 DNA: TGTGCCAGCAGTCTAGCGGGGGGCGGCACAGATACGCAGTATTTT. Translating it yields CASSLAGGGTDTQYF.

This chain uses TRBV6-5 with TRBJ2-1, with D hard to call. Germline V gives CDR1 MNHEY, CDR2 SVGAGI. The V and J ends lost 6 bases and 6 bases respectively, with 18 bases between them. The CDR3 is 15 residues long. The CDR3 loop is CASRPPGPLTNEQFF. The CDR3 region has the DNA TGTGCCAGCAGGCCTCCGGGCCCCCTAACCAATGAGCAGTTCTTC.

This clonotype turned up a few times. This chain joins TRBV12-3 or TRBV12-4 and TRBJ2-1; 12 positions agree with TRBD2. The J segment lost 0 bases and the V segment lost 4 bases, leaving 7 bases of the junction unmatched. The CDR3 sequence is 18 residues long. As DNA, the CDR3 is TGTGCCAGCAGTTGGGTGATGACTAGCGGGGGCTCCTACAATGAGCAGTTCTTC. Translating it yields CASSWVMTSGGSYNEQFF.

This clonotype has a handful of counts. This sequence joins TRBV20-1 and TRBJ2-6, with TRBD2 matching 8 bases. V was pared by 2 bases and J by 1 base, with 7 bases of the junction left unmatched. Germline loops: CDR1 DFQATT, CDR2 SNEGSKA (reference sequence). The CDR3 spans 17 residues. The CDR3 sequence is CSARRGGLTSGANVLTF. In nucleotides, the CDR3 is TGCAGTGCTAGACGGGGGGGCCTCACATCTGGGGCCAACGTCCTGACTTTC.

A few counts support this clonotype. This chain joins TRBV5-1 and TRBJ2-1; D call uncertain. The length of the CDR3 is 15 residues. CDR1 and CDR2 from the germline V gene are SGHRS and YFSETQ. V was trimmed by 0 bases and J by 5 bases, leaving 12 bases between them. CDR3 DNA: TGCGCCAGCAGCTTGGTTAATCCTTATAACAATGAGCAGTTCTTC. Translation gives CASSLVNPYNNEQFF.

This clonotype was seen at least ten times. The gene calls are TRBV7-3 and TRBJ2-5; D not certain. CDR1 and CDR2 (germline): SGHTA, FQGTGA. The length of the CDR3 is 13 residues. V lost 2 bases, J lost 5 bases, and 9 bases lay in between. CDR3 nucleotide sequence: TGTGCCAGCAGCTTAGGCAAGTCGGAGACCCAGTACTTC. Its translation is CASSLGKSETQYF.

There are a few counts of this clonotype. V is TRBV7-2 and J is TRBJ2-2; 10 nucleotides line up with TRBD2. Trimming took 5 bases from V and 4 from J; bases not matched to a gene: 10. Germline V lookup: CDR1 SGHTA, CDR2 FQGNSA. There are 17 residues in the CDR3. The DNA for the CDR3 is TGTGCCAGCAGCCCTAGAGGGCAGCGGGGGGGCACCGGGGAGCTGTTTTTT. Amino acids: CASSPRGQRGGTGELFF.

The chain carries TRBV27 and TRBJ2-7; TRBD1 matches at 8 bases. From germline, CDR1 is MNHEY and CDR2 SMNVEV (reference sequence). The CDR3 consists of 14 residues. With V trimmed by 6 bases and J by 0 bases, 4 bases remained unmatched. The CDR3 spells CASSDRGSSYEQYF. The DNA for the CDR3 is TGTGCCAGCAGCGACAGGGGTAGCTCCTACGAGCAGTACTTC.

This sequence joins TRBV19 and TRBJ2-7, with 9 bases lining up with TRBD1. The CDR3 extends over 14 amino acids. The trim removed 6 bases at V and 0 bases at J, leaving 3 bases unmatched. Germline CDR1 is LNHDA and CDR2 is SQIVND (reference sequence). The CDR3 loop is CASSRQGDSYEQYF. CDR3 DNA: TGTGCCAGTAGCAGACAGGGGGACTCCTACGAGCAGTACTTC. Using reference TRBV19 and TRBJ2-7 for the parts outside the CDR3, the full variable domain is DGGITQSPKYLFRKEGQNVTLSCEQNLNHDAMYWYRQDPGQGLRLIYYSQIVNDFQKGDIAEGYSVSREKKESFPLTVTSAQKNPTAFYLCASSRQGDSYEQYFGPGTRLTVT.

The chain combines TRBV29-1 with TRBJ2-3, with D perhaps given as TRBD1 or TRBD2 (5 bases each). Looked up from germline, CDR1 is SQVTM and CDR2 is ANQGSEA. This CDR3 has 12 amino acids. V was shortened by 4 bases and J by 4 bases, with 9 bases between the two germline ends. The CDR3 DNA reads TGCAGCGTTGGGGGGTTGGCAGATACGCAGTATTTT. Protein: CSVGGLADTQYF.

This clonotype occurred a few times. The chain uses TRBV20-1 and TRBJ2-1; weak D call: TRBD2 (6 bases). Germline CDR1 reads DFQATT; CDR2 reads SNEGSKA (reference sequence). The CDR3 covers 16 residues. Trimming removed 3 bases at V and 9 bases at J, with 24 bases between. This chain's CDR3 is CSASPRTSSTSVEQFF. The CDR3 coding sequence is TGCAGTGCTAGTCCCCGAACTAGCTCGACTTCAGTTGAGCAGTTCTTC.

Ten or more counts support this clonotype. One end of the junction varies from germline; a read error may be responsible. Here the CDR3 reads CSAGDRGRGTEAFF. The CDR3, as DNA: TGCAGTGCTGGAGACAGGGGGCGCGGTACTGAAGCTTTCTTT. The chain couples TRBV20-1 to TRBJ1-1; 10 nucleotides align to TRBD1. The CDR3 loop spans 14 amino acids. Germline V gene data show CDR1 as DFQATT and CDR2 as SNEGSKA (reference sequence).

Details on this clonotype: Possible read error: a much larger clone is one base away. CDR3 sequence reads: CTSTPGAFYNEQFF. The CDR3 DNA follows: TGTACCAGCACTCCAGGGGCCTTCTACAATGAGCAGTTCTTC. J is TRBJ2-1 and V is TRBV6-5; weak D call: TRBD1 (6 bases). CDR1 and CDR2 from the germline V gene are MNHEY and SVGAGI. This CDR3 contains 14 residues.

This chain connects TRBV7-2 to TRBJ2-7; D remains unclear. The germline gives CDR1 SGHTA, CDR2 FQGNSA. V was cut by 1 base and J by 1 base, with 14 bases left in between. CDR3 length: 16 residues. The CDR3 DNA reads TGTGCCAGCAGCTTAGTTCCGGCGTTAGTTTCCTACGAGCAGTACTTC. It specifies CASSLVPALVSYEQYF.